The source of this T cell receptor beta chain is a study of control samples from healthy donors and cancer patients. The CDR3 is made up of 15 amino acids. CDR1 and CDR2 (germline): SEHNR, FQNEAQ (reference sequence). V lost 5 bases to trimming and J lost 3 bases, with 17 bases between them. Libraries were prepared by immunoSEQ multiplex PCR; TCRdb keeps only in-frame clonotypes and omits some of them. The sample has approximately 60,000 clones; 90% are singletons. The chain combines TRBV7-9 with TRBJ2-7, with D maybe TRBD1 (6 bases). The sample was PBMCs. This sequence originates from a woman aged 50 to 60 with colorectal cancer. Written as DNA, the CDR3 is TGTGCCAGCAGCGATCTGTCAGGGGCCAACTACGAGCAGTACTTC. It is translated as CASSDLSGANYEQYF.